Listed here is a single T cell receptor (beta chain). Profiled with immunoSEQ multiplex PCR; TCRdb holds only in-frame clones, not every one. In the table there are 50,000 to 65,000 clones, 95% to 97% of which are singletons. The sample is drawn from a study of T cell changes during pregnancy in multiple sclerosis. Germline loops: CDR1 SGHTA, CDR2 FQGNSA. There are 16 residues in the CDR3. The J segment lost 2 bases and the V segment lost 3 bases, leaving 8 bases of the junction unmatched. The specimen was CD8+ T cells from peripheral blood mononuclear cells, collected after pregnancy. The chain links TRBV7-2 to TRBJ2-5; 8 bases are shared with TRBD2. The clonotype was recovered from a female donor with multiple sclerosis, enrolled in a pregnancy study. The CDR3 loop reads CASSLWERGKQETQYF. The CDR3 DNA sequence: TGTGCCAGCAGCTTGTGGGAGCGGGGGAAACAAGAGACCCAGTACTTC.